This record covers a single T cell receptor (beta chain). This entry belongs to a study of patients and donors after allogeneic stem cell transplantation. Germline lookup yields CDR1 MNHNS and CDR2 SASEGT. The V and J ends lost 8 bases and 6 bases respectively, with 16 bases between them. The CDR3 covers 13 residues. In TCRdb, the RT-PCR reads were re-called with MiXCR into one record per CDR3 protein. The sample has about 87,000 distinct CDR3 sequences; 4.5% to 5% are singletons. The chain combines TRBV6-1 with TRBJ1-2; possibly TRBD1 for D (5 bases). This TCR was sampled from a human donor who was either an allogeneic HSCT recipient or a stem cell or donor lymphocyte infusion donor (not recorded which). It is not recorded whose cells these are; they may come from a transplant donor. The sample comprised blood, either unsorted or a sorted T cell fraction (not recorded which). The CDR3 DNA follows: TGTGCCAGCTCCCGGGACGGCGAAAATGGCTACACCTTC. This encodes CASSRDGENGYTF.